The 17 T cell receptor beta chains below all came from one sample that was sequenced in a study of T-cell reconstitution after alpha-beta-depleted transplantation in children. TCRbeta library preparation incorporated unique molecular identifiers. TCRdb used MiXCR to reprocess the PCR reads, holding one entry per CDR3 protein. The top ten hold approximately 55% of the sample, which has roughly 74,000 distinct CDR3 sequences, around 18% seen once. Sequencing was performed on PBMCs, mostly from graft donor cells, taken 360 days after TCRalphabeta/CD19-depleted stem cell transplant. The receptors were gathered from a male patient aged 2-15 years who had a stem cell transplant for acute lymphoblastic leukemia, so the T cells may come from the graft donor.

This sequence joins TRBV7-8 and TRBJ2-5; D may be TRBD2 (6 bases). V was trimmed by 5 bases and J by 4 bases, leaving 17 bases between them. The V gene's germline CDR1 is SGHVS and CDR2 FQNEAQ. This CDR3 region has 15 residues. The CDR3 sequence is CASSDWGDFLETQYF. In DNA, the CDR3 is TGTGCCAGCAGCGACTGGGGGGATTTCTTAGAGACCCAGTACTTC.

J is TRBJ2-5 and V is TRBV12-3 or TRBV12-4; 7 nucleotides align to TRBD1. The CDR3 spans 14 residues. V shed 8 bases and J 5 bases; nucleotides not matched to a gene: 11. The CDR3 region is CASWNTGEKETQYF. The CDR3 DNA reads as TGTGCCAGCTGGAATACAGGGGAAAAGGAGACCCAGTACTTC.

This chain links TRBV7-9 with TRBJ2-1; no firm D call. V gave up 3 bases and J gave up 3 bases, with 6 bases separating them. Germline values: CDR1 SEHNR, CDR2 FQNEAQ (reference sequence). The CDR3 has 13 amino acids. The CDR3 region has the DNA TGTGCCAGCAGCTTGGCGGACTACAATGAGCAGTTCTTC. It encodes CASSLADYNEQFF.

The CDR3 DNA follows: TGTGCCAGCAGCTTACCAGAAGAGACCCAGTACTTC. This sequence encodes CASSLPEETQYF. This chain uses TRBV11-2 with TRBJ2-5; D remains unclear. Germline CDR1 and CDR2: SGHAT and FQNNGV. The germline V and J ends were trimmed by 2 bases and 3 bases, with 4 bases remaining between them. The CDR3 runs to 12 residues.

This clonotype was recorded many times. This sequence joins TRBV12-3 or TRBV12-4 and TRBJ2-1; no reliable D call. This CDR3 spans 11 amino acids. Trimming shortened V by 6 bases and J by 10 bases, and 10 bases separated the two germline ends. The CDR3 loop reads CASSHEREQFF. Written as DNA, the CDR3 is TGTGCCAGCAGCCATGAAAGGGAGCAGTTCTTC.

The chain combines TRBV12-3 or TRBV12-4 with TRBJ2-7, with 10 bases fitting TRBD2. V gave up 4 bases and J gave up 4 bases; unmatched junction bases: 7. This CDR3 region has 15 residues. CDR3 sequence (DNA): TGTGCCAGCAGTTCCCCAGCGGGAGGGCCTTACGAGCAGTACTTC. Protein sequence: CASSSPAGGPYEQYF.

This sequence joins TRBV5-1 and TRBJ2-1, with 9 positions matching TRBD2. This CDR3 contains 14 residues. The V gene's germline CDR1 is SGHRS and CDR2 YFSETQ. Trimming took 2 bases from V and 14 from J; bases not matched to a gene: 11. The CDR3 DNA reads TGCGCCAGCAGCTTATACATGGCGGGAGGGTCCGAGTTCTTC. Its protein product is CASSLYMAGGSEFF.

This clonotype was picked up a small number of times. The V call is TRBV5-1, the J call TRBJ2-1, with 9 bases fitting TRBD2. The CDR3 is made up of 16 amino acids. J lost 2 bases, V lost 4 bases, and 7 bases had no gene match. Germline values: CDR1 SGHRS, CDR2 YFSETQ. The CDR3 reads CASSLSGRGPYNEQFF. Here the CDR3 DNA reads TGCGCCAGCAGCCTTAGCGGGAGAGGCCCCTACAATGAGCAGTTCTTC.

The rearrangement uses TRBV7-9 and TRBJ2-5; possibly TRBD1 for D (5 bases). Germline CDR1 and CDR2: SEHNR and FQNEAQ (reference sequence). The CDR3 totals 14 residues. V was trimmed by 3 bases and J by 5 bases, leaving 13 bases between them. The CDR3 is CASSFGRAGETQYF. In DNA, the CDR3 is TGTGCCAGCAGCTTCGGCAGGGCAGGGGAGACCCAGTACTTC.

This chain uses TRBV12-3 or TRBV12-4 with TRBJ1-5; D is undetermined. The V and J ends lost 3 bases and 0 bases respectively, with 18 bases between them. This CDR3 spans 18 amino acids. The CDR3 DNA sequence: TGTGCCAGCAGTTTCAACCGACACAGCTTGAATAGCAATCAGCCCCAGCATTTT. Its protein product is CASSFNRHSLNSNQPQHF.

The J gene is TRBJ1-2, the V gene TRBV5-1; TRBD1 is a possible D gene (5 bases). The CDR3 is 16 amino acids. CDR1 is SGHRS and CDR2 is YFSETQ in the germline V gene. V shed 1 base and J shed 1 base, with 14 bases lying between them. The CDR3 region has the DNA TGCGCCAGCAGCTTGTGGGGCCCGGGAGGTAACTATGGCTACACCTTC. It is translated as CASSLWGPGGNYGYTF.

The chain uses TRBV29-1 and TRBJ2-3; a possible D gene is TRBD2 (5 bases). This CDR3 has 14 residues. In germline, CDR1 is SQVTM, CDR2 ANQGSEA. The ends were cut back, 6 bases at V and 0 bases at J, with 13 bases in the middle. DNA for the CDR3: TGCAGCGTGATGACTACATTGAGCACAGATACGCAGTATTTT. Translating it yields CSVMTTLSTDTQYF.

This clonotype occurred a few times. The chain joins TRBV5-1 to TRBJ2-2; D remains unclear. Trimming removed 0 bases at V and 2 bases at J, with 14 bases between. The CDR3 is made up of 17 amino acids. Germline V CDR1 and CDR2: SGHRS, YFSETQ. CDR3 loop: CASSLEVGLQNTGELFF. Written as DNA, the CDR3 is TGCGCCAGCAGCTTGGAAGTTGGGTTACAAAACACCGGGGAGCTGTTTTTT.

The chain links TRBV24-1 to TRBJ2-2, with TRBD1 matching 7 bases. CDR1 is KGHDR and CDR2 is SFDVKD in the germline V gene. The CDR3 extends over 15 amino acids. Trimming cost V 4 bases and J 2 bases; bases outside gene matches: 3. CDR3 coding DNA: TGTGCCACCAGTGACCGGGACAGAAACACCGGGGAGCTGTTTTTT. This codes for CATSDRDRNTGELFF.

V and J are TRBV7-7 and TRBJ2-2; 7 bases are shared with TRBD1. The CDR3 loop spans 18 amino acids. Germline V gene sequence: CDR1 SSHAT, CDR2 FNYEAQ (reference sequence). V dropped 2 bases and J dropped 0; count of bases not matched to a gene: 9. In DNA, the CDR3 is TGTGCCAGCAGCTTAATGCCCGGTGGGACAGCGAACACCGGGGAGCTGTTTTTT. Its translation: CASSLMPGGTANTGELFF.

This rearrangement joins TRBV4-1 to TRBJ2-7; 10 bases map to TRBD2. Germline loops: CDR1 MGHRA, CDR2 YSYEKL. Trimming removed 5 bases from V and 5 bases from J; junction bases left unmatched: 6. CDR3 length: 14 amino acids. In DNA, the CDR3 is TGCGCCAGCAGCTCCAGCGGGAGGGGCGACGAGCAGTACTTC. Translated: CASSSSGRGDEQYF.

This clonotype was detected ten times or more. The rearrangement links TRBV12-3 or TRBV12-4 to TRBJ2-1; no clear D gene. This CDR3 region has 15 residues. V shed 6 bases and J shed 4 bases, with 16 bases lying between them. The CDR3 coding sequence is TGTGCCAGCAGCCCGCCCCTCGTGTCGTACAATGAGCAGTTCTTC. As protein: CASSPPLVSYNEQFF.